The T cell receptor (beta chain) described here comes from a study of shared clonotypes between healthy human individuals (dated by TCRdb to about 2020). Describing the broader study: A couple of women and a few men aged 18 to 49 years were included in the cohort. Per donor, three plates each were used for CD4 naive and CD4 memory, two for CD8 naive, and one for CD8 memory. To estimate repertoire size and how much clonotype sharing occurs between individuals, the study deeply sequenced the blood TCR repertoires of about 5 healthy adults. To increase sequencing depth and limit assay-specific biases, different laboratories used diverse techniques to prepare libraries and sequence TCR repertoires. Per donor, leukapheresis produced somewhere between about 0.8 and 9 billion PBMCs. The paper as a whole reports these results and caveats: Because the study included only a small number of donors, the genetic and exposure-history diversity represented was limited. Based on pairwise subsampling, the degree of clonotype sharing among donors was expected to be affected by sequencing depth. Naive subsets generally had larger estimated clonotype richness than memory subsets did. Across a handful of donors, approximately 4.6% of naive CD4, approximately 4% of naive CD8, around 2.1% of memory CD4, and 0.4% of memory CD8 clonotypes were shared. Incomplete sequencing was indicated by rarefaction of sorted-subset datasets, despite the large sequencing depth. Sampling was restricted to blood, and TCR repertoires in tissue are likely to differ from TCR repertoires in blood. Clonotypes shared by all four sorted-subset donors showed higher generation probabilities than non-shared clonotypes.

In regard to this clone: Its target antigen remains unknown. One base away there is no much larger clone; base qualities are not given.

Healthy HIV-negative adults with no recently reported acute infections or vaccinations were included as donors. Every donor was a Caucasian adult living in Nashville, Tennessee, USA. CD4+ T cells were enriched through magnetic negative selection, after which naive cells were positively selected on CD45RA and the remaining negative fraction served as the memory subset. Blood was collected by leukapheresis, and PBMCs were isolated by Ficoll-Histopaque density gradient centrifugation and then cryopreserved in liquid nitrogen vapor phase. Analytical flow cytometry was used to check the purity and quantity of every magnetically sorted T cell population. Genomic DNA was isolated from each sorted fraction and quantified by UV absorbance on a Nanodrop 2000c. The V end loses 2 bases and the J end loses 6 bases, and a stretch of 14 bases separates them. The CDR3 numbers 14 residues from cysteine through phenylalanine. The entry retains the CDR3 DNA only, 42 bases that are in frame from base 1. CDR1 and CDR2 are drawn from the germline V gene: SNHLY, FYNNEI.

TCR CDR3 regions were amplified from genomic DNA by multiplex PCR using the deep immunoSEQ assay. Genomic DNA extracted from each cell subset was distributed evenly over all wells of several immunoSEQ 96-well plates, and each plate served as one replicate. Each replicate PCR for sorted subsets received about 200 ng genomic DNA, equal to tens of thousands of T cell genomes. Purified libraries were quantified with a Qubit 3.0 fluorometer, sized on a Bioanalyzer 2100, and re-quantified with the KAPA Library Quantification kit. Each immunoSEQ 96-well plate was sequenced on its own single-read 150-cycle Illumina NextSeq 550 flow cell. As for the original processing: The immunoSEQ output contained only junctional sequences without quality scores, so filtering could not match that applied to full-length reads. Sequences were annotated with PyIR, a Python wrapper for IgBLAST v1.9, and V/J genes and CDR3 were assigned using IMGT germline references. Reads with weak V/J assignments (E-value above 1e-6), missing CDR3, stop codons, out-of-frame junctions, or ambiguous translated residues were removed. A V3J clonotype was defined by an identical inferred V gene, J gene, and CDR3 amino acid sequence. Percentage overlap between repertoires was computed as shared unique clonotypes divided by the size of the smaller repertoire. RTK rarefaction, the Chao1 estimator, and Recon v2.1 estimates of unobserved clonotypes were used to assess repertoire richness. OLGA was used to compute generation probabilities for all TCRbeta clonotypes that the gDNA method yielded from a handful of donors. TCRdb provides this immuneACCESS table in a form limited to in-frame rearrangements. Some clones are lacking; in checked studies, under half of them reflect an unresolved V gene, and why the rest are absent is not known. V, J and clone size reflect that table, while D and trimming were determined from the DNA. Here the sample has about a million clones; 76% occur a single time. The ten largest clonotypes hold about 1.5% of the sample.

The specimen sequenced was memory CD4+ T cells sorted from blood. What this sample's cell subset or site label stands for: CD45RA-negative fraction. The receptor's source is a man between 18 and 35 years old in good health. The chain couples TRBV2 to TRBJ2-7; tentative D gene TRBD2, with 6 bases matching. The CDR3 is CASSELGAGSEQYF. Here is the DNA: TGTGCCAGCAGTGAACTAGGGGCGGGGTCCGAGCAGTACTTC.